Detailed here is one TCR beta chain. Its specific antigen is unknown. Base qualities are missing; no much larger clone stands one base away. The library relied on RT-PCR. TCRdb lists the instrument as Illumina HiSeq 2500. The raw public data were reprocessed by TCRdb itself: fastp quality trimming at Q25, MiXCR clonotype calling, in-frame beta chains only. CDR3 protein sequences are deduplicated, and each keeps its most common genes and DNA. This sample gives about 540,000 distinct CDR3 sequences in total; approximately 22% of them show up just once. Together, the top ten hold 2.8% of the sample. The data were obtained in a study of response to subunit inactivated influenza vaccine (dated by TCRdb to 2016 to 2019). For the study in its entirety: Deep quantitative profiling of the T cell receptor repertoire was used in the study to follow responses to a trivalent subunit inactivated influenza vaccine.

Via the germline V gene, CDR1 is SGHTA and CDR2 FQGNSA. Its CDR3 holds 15 amino acids, cysteine through phenylalanine. The kept DNA is CDR3 alone, 45 bases in frame from the first base. V sheds 5 bases and J sheds 7 bases, leaving 18 bases between their ends. What the authors observed across the whole study: The authors suggested that each seasonal influenza vaccination may recruit only a limited number of new T cells.

These records were also assigned to another study, of T cells expressing NK-cell markers. From that second study: 5'RACE template switching, by which a universal primer site and unique molecular identifiers were added, was used to make TCR beta cDNA libraries. In sorted CD3+CD56+NKG2C+, CD3+CD56+NKG2C- and CD3+CD56-NKG2C+ T-cell subsets from several donors, TCR beta-chain repertoires were profiled. Among the eight sequenced donors, only one was HCMV-seronegative, while the other seven were HCMV-seropositive. In several experiments an anti-gammadeltaTCR antibody was added to restrict sorting to alphabetaTCR-expressing T cells. In several donors, the dominant CD3+CD56+NKG2C+ clonotypes ranked among the top 10 CD8+ clonotypes, making up roughly 1.0-7.5% of CD8+ T cells. Those dominant clonotypes were again the most abundant among CD3+CD56-NKG2C+ cells in four donors, at 28.3-60.1%. Whether the expanded NKG2C-expressing T cell clones were specific for HCMV antigens remained unclear. All eight donors whose samples were sequenced were randomly selected healthy volunteers, three of them men and five women. HCMV serostatus was determined by detecting HCMV-specific IgG in serum with a commercial ELISA kit. Ficoll density gradient centrifugation was used to isolate peripheral blood mononuclear cells from blood. Magnetic immunoseparation with Miltenyi isolation kits was used to isolate CD4+ and CD8+ T cells from PBMC. cDNA synthesis was primed from the TCR beta constant segment, followed by two successive PCR amplification steps. Libraries were sequenced as 2 x 150 bp reads on Illumina HiSeq 2000/2500, MiSeq or NextSeq. Reads were demultiplexed and grouped by UMI with MIGEC, and clonotypes were assembled and quantified with MiTCR. To exclude erroneous sequences, only TCR cDNA sequences supported by at least two reads were retained. The tcR package was used for downstream repertoire analysis, and clonotypes were matched across fractions by CDR3 nucleotide sequence plus V segment. VDJmatch was used to annotate antigen specificity against VDJdb, with one amino acid substitution in CDR3 allowed.

The chain is encoded by TRBV7-2 joined to TRBJ2-1; the D gene may be TRBD1 or TRBD2, since each aligns over 5 bases. The sample in question was CD4+ T cells sorted from PBMCs, obtained 12 days after vaccination. The clonotype comes from a man over 45 who received an inactivated influenza vaccine. Donor details come from another sample of the same person, matched by shared clones. The CDR3 is CASSLGANLGNEQFF. The base sequence is TGTGCCAGCAGCCTCGGGGCCAACCTAGGGAATGAGCAGTTCTTC.